This T cell receptor beta chain emerged from a study of CD8+ T cells in alopecia areata (dated 2018 in TCRdb). About the study as a whole: High-throughput TCRbeta sequencing was used to examine T cell clonal expansion in alopecia areata in both the C3H/HeJ mouse model and human patients. In humans, TCRbeta sequencing was performed on scalp tissue and on sorted CD4+ and CD8+ peripheral blood T cells from healthy controls and from patients with patchy or totalis/universalis alopecia areata. Scalp clonality was compared across normal scalp (n=4), patchy alopecia areata scalp (n=8), and alopecia totalis/universalis scalp (n=8). RNA came from the PAXgene miRNA kit for fixed scalp, the miRNeasy kit for PBMCs, and the RNeasy kit for mouse skin. TCRbeta CDR3 regions were amplified by immunoSEQ multiplex PCR using 35 Vbeta forward and 13 Jbeta reverse primers.

Counted from cysteine to phenylalanine, this CDR3 has 16 amino acids. Only CDR3 DNA remains: 48 bases, in frame from the first base. Trimming takes 4 bases off V and 6 bases off J; junction bases not matched to a gene: 12. Based on the germline V gene, the CDR1 and CDR2 sequences are MGHDK and SYGVNS. Library prep was done by the immunoSEQ multiplex PCR assay. For TCR sequencing, RNA was extracted from every sample and reverse transcribed into cDNA to serve as template. SuperScript III was used to make first-strand cDNA, primed with a 2:1 mix of oligo-dT and random hexamers. A synthetic immune receptor repertoire was used to gauge amplification bias, and whatever bias remained was removed computationally. Turning to the authors' computational methods: After raw reads were preprocessed to remove errors, the CDR3 was defined following IMGT conventions as running from the conserved cysteine to phenylalanine. Clonality was computed as 1 minus the Shannon entropy, with the entropy normalized by log2 of the number of productive unique TCRs. Scalp TCRbeta sequences were cross-referenced with sorted blood CD4 and CD8 repertoires so that the CD4 or CD8 identity of scalp clones could be inferred. Not all clones reach the TCRdb copy of this immuneACCESS table, which keeps in-frame sequences only. Checked studies attribute under half of the gap to unresolved V genes and leave the rest unexplained. That table is the source of V, J and clone size, and D and trimming were worked out from the DNA. This sample holds about 120,000 clones; less than 80% were observed only once. Jointly, the top ten make up approximately 2.6% of the sample.

On the study overall, not on this receptor specifically: Unlike mouse skin, which is dominated by gammadelta T cells, normal human skin has resident alphabeta T cells that are also sequenced, and this complicates analysis of the scalp TCR repertoire. Shared TCR sequences between patients were less evident than in mice, which may be partly attributable to HLA diversity in the patient population. Higher clonality and more expanded CD8+ clones were observed in lesional scalp than in normal scalp, particularly in alopecia totalis/universalis, a finding suggestive of antigenic drive.

This clone appeared a single time. Its specific antigen is unknown. Per-nucleotide qualities are absent, and no much larger clonotype sits a single base away. After PBMCs were isolated by density centrifugation and stained for CD3, CD4 and CD8, a FACSAria was used to sort CD4+ and CD8+ T cells. Scalp biopsies and blood samples were provided by unaffected controls. The material sequenced was CD4+ T cells sorted from blood. The sequence came from a human donor in good health. This chain is built from TRBV25-1 and TRBJ1-2; 9 nucleotides in the junction match TRBD1. The nucleotide sequence is TGTGCCAGCAGTGGTCCGGGACAGGGACGGAGCGATGGCTACACCTTC. Its translation reads: CASSGPGQGRSDGYTF.